This paragraph covers one TCR beta chain sequence. Its target is unknown. Germline V lookup: CDR1 SEHNR, CDR2 FQNEAQ (reference sequence). J gave up 8 bases and V 10 bases, and 6 bases lay outside the gene matches. The CDR3 spans 11 residues. These data originate in a study of cytomegalovirus exposure and HLA in healthy donors. Those who donated were healthy bone marrow donors. Donors were ostensibly healthy at sampling, although undocumented immune exposures were probable. Study-wide points: Cytomegalovirus status was reportedly diagnosed by the classifier with high specificity and sensitivity. In an earlier analysis, productive rearrangement rates for most beta V segments clustered near 87% or 30%.

The PCR contained 60 Vbeta and 13 Jbeta primers. Repertoires were generated with immunoSEQ multiplex PCR, while TCRdb's copy carries only in-frame clones and drops some. The sample has more than 90,000 clones, roughly 68% seen once. V and J are TRBV7-9 and TRBJ1-2; 8 bases are shared with TRBD1. The receptor was derived from a woman aged 25 to 45 in good health and CMV-seronegative. Sequenced sample: PBMCs. The CDR3 loop is CATQGARGYTF. In DNA, the CDR3 is TGTGCCACTCAGGGGGCGAGAGGCTACACCTTC. Combining the CDR3 with reference TRBV7-9 and TRBJ1-2 gives the whole variable domain DTGVSQNPRHKITKRGQNVTFRCDPISEHNRLYWYRQTLGQGPEFLTYFQNEAQLEKSRLLSDRFSAERPKGSFSTLEIQRTEQGDSAMYLCATQGARGYTFGSGTRLTVV.